These T cell receptor beta chains were read from a single sample in a study of Graves' ophthalmopathy and Graves' hyperthyroidism. In TCRdb, the multiplex PCR reads were re-called with MiXCR into one record per CDR3 protein. The data hold almost 750,000 distinct CDR3 sequences, with 35% to 50% observed a single time. Input material: peripheral blood. These receptors were collected from an adult man with Graves' ophthalmopathy. The CDR3 runs from the conserved cysteine through the conserved F or W.

j_call,v_call,cdr3_aa
TRBJ2-2,TRBV5-6,CASSLDRVNTGELFF
TRBJ1-2,TRBV25-1,CASSTLTGYGGYTF
TRBJ1-1,TRBV2,CASSYGQATTEAFF
TRBJ1-3,TRBV25-1,CASSEFSPSTWGGNTIYF
TRBJ1-4,TRBV29-1,CSVATGQGGEKLFF
TRBJ2-7,TRBV9,CASSVDSGGSYEQYF
TRBJ1-2,TRBV29-1,CSVGFGTGYGYTF
TRBJ2-2,TRBV11-2,CASSLIITGELFF
TRBJ2-5,TRBV11-2,CASSPPPPRQASETQYF
TRBJ2-2,TRBV7-9,CASSFERGGELFF
TRBJ1-5,TRBV27,CASTFSGVHQPQHF
TRBJ2-5,TRBV29-1,CSARGGQETQNF
TRBJ2-5,TRBV7-9,CASSSPGLASETQYF
TRBJ2-7,TRBV29-1,CSVGRGQYEQYF
TRBJ1-2,TRBV7-2,CASSPDRDDYGYTF
TRBJ2-1,TRBV29-1,CSVLIAGQGAREFF
TRBJ1-3,TRBV15,CATSRDAGTGAGNTIYF
TRBJ1-3,TRBV10-3,CAISSGTGFGNTIYF
TRBJ1-5,TRBV10-2,CACSASQGLDNQPQHF
TRBJ1-5,TRBV11-2,CASSIDRANQPQHF
TRBJ1-1,TRBV7-9,CASSLQQGVNTEAFF
TRBJ2-7,TRBV7-9,CAWSVGPPAYEQYF
TRBJ1-2,TRBV7-9,CASSLHTRDRVWGYTF
TRBJ2-5,TRBV20-1,CSARDDRDRETQYF
TRBJ2-7,TRBV15,CATSRDQQGNQPQYF
TRBJ1-1,TRBV6-5,CASCVTGGSEAFF
TRBJ1-2,TRBV29-1,CSTHRGGSAGYTF
TRBJ1-3,TRBV3-1,CASSQDPRSGDTIYF
TRBJ1-6,TRBV6-5,CASSWIGPRASPLHF
TRBJ2-5,TRBV3-1,CASSLRTGWEETQYF
TRBJ2-7,TRBV10-3,CASSYSGSSGEQYF
TRBJ2-7,TRBV3-1,CASSQLDYEQYF
TRBJ1-5,TRBV29-1,CSVGGTGDQPQHF
TRBJ2-7,TRBV29-1,CSVGVGGYEQYF
TRBJ1-2,TRBV12-3/TRBV12-4,CASSLKEGVYGYTF
TRBJ2-5,TRBV29-1,CSSFRYQETQYF
TRBJ1-1,TRBV10-3,CAIQTGANTEAFF
TRBJ2-7,TRBV29-1,CSAQGVASEQYF
TRBJ1-5,TRBV20-1,CSAMRNFGQPQHF
TRBJ2-2,TRBV7-3,CASTLMGANTGELFF
TRBJ1-5,TRBV6-1,CAGGRGREQPQHF
TRBJ2-3,TRBV24-1,CATSDFGVPTQYF
TRBJ1-1,TRBV7-9,CASSQEGRDFLF
TRBJ2-5,TRBV5-1,CASSLVVGGSGGTQYF
TRBJ1-3,TRBV20-1,CSAITGAGGNTIYF
TRBJ1-2,TRBV20-1,CSALRRGLNYGYTF